This T cell receptor beta chain was profiled in a study of T-cell reconstitution after alpha-beta-depleted transplantation in children (dated by TCRdb to about 2016). Background for the entire study: Using TCR repertoire profiling, the study quantitatively followed how T-cell immune reconstitution unfolded in children after TCRalphabeta/CD19-depleted allogeneic hematopoietic cell transplantation.

Overall results and qualifications from the work: About two months after transplant, the apparently early recovery of alphabetaT-cell counts reportedly depended on just several hundred clones that had expanded rapidly and came from non-depleted graft cells. The frequencies of hyperexpanded clones fell over the following months, and after one year, T-cell counts and TCRbeta diversity were mostly attributed to newly produced T cells. In some patients, high TCRbeta diversity at day 60 was attributed to recipient T cells and intrathymic progenitors that had survived conditioning.

Reading the label with the study, this specimen's treatment or condition is: allogeneic hematopoietic cell transplantation with graft depleted of TCRalphabeta T cells and CD19 B cells. The children who served as transplant recipients had been given grafts of TCRalphabeta/CD19-depleted allogeneic hematopoietic cells. This clonotype has ten or more counts. The specificity of this receptor is unknown. The record has no base qualities; no much larger clone is one base away. Cut back by 0 bases and 6 bases, the V and J ends lie 8 bases apart. From its cysteine to its phenylalanine, the CDR3 spans 13 amino acids. The sequence is cut down to CDR3 DNA, 39 bases in frame from base 1. The germline V gene specifies SGHRS as CDR1 and YFSETQ as CDR2. Libraries were constructed by PCR. The reads were generated on an Illumina HiSeq 2500. To normalize quantification of the TCRbeta repertoire, the TCR libraries were built with molecular barcoding that relied on unique molecular identifiers. TCRdb trimmed public reads at Q25 via fastp, called clones via MiXCR and kept in-frame beta chains. CDR3 protein duplicates are merged, each entry listing the most common genes and DNA. Present in this sample are hundreds of thousands of distinct CDR3 sequences, 13% of which were seen just once. The top ten constitute over 2% of the sample.

The V and J genes are TRBV5-1 and TRBJ2-3; the D segment could be TRBD1, given 5 matching bases. The sample consisted of PBMCs, mostly from graft donor cells, taken 360 days after TCRalphabeta/CD19-depleted stem cell transplant. The sequence came from a male patient between 5 and 17 years old who had a stem cell transplant for acute myeloid leukemia, so the T cells may come from the graft donor. The bases read TGCGCCAGCAGCTTGGCCAGGGTGGATACGCAGTATTTT. This codes for CASSLARVDTQYF.